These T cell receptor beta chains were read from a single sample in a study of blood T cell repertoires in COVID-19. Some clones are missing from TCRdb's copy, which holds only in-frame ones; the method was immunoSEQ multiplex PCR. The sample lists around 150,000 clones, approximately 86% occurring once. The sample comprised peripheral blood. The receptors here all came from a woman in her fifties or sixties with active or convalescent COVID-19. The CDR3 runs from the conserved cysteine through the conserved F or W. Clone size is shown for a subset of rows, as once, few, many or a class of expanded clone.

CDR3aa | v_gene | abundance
CAWSLGVLSGNTIYF | TRBV30 | NA
CASGLFPGQETQYF | TRBV12-5 | NA
CAIRGTGQEYTGELFF | TRBV10-3 | NA
CASSSTAGATNEKLFF | TRBV7-2 | NA
CASSQGIGNTIYF | TRBV10-1 | few
CASSPPGVPGELFF | TRBV18 | few
CASSLESLRTRGGLRSPLHF | TRBV11-3 | NA
CASSPGMIGREQYF | TRBV18 | NA
CASTSAAGIYNEQFF | TRBV4-1 | NA
CASSGEGNTIYF | TRBV11-2 | few
CASSQDPGQNSYEQYF | TRBV3-1/TRBV3-2 | NA
CASRPGLAGRNEQFF | TRBV6-5 | NA
CASSPGAGAGYSPLHF | TRBV7-2 | NA
CASRTSGEGNEQFF | TRBV5-1 | NA
CASSPRGRTDSNQPQHF | TRBV27 | few
CASSPRTGGGNQPQHF | TRBV2 | NA
CASSQAGQGRSTGELFF | TRBV3-1/TRBV3-2 | NA
CASSELGGNNEQFF | TRBV6-4 | once
CASSLAAAVGGYTF | TRBV7-9 | NA